This TCR beta chain is drawn from a study of T cells in Graves' hyperthyroidism and ophthalmopathy (dated by TCRdb to about 2019). Background for the entire study: Peripheral blood was collected at initial diagnosis, before any treatment. A discovery cohort of about 96 patients, 43 with Graves' ophthalmopathy and about 58 with stable Graves' hyperthyroidism, was used to find distinguishing TCR V-J signatures. An independent validation cohort of fewer than 20 hyperthyroidism patients and about 15 patients who later progressed to ophthalmopathy tested prospective prediction of ophthalmopathy. Thyroid tissue and blood T-cell repertoires from about six Graves' hyperthyroidism patients were also compared in the study. TCR Vbeta CDR3 sequencing of approximately 140 peripheral blood samples (approximately 44 ophthalmopathy, 75 hyperthyroidism and approximately 17 progressor patients) is reported in the paper. After blood sampling, hyperthyroidism patients were treated with methimazole at a starting dose of 30 mg daily, and ophthalmopathy patients were treated with high-dose intravenous methylprednisolone. The approximately 95 discovery patients were divided at random into training and test sets in a 7:3 ratio.

Overall study results and their limits: Ophthalmopathy was separated from stable hyperthyroidism by a 13 V-J signature model, with 85% to 90% sensitivity and roughly 84% specificity obtained in cross-validation and 80%/75% obtained in testing. Sample size was not statistically predetermined, and investigators were not blinded to group allocation. In validation, the model predicted progression to ophthalmopathy a median of 6.5 months before onset, with roughly 70% sensitivity and nearly 75% specificity. Most expanded thyroid clonotypes (frequency above 0.001) were also detected in blood, a finding suggesting that blood repertoires may reflect thyroid immune responses.

The TCR beta CDR3 regions were amplified from RNA transcripts. The first round of RT-PCR for the TCR CDR3 was performed with the HTBI primer set and the Qiagen OneStep RT-PCR kit. The libraries were constructed in a second round of multiplex PCR and then size-selected and purified. The libraries were sequenced on an Illumina HiSeq2000 using paired-end 100 bp reads. Per the source publication's procedure: SOAPnuke was used to process the raw data, removing reads that contained adapters or uncalled bases, had a mean Phred below 15, or lacked an exact match to the constant primer or identifier. COPE v1.2.5 was used to merge the high-quality paired reads, and each unique nucleotide sequence was defined as a clonotype. Clonotypes were aligned to IMGT TRBV, TRBD and TRBJ reference segments using MiTCR v1.1. Analysis was restricted to V-J combinations with a frequency above 0.0001, which covered roughly 99% of repertoires. A TCS score was defined as the ratio between F50 (clonal expansion) and ExV (chaos), using BLOSUM62-based TCRdist between CDR3 peptides within each V-J. Welch's t-statistics and random forest reduced some 510 V-J features to around 14, which were used in a naive Bayes classifier (R e1071). TCRdb reanalyzed the raw reads on its own, using fastp at Q25 for trimming and MiXCR for clone calling, and kept in-frame beta chains. Rows are unified per CDR3 protein, each entry keeping the most common DNA and genes. The V and J calls and clone size come from TCRdb's table, not from the authors' own analysis. The table for this sample lists around 250,000 distinct CDR3 sequences; 13% to 15% of them were counted only once. Of the sample, about 14% falls within the top ten clones.

As for this clonotype: It lacks a known antigen. No base qualities exist here, and no much larger clone lies one base off it.

Hyperthyroidism patients were aged 18 to 65 years and newly diagnosed, with disease duration of less than 2 months. The study excluded patients with uncontrolled infections, other autoimmune diseases, pregnancy or lactation. Clinical symptoms, serum thyroxine and TRAb, thyroid ultrasound, and orbital computed tomography formed the basis for the diagnoses. Blood from progressor patients was drawn when they were first diagnosed with hyperthyroidism, before any ophthalmopathy symptoms appeared. PBMCs were separated from over 9 ml of fresh peripheral blood using Ficoll-Paque density gradient centrifugation. Progressor patients were first diagnosed with Graves' hyperthyroidism and then developed ophthalmopathy during follow-up. Trizol reagent was used to extract total RNA, and RNA quality was then checked on an Agilent 2100 Bioanalyzer. CDR1 and CDR2 were assigned from the germline V gene (reference sequence) as LNHDA and SQIVND. For this chain, trimming is 6 bases at the V end and 0 bases at the J end, and the number of junction bases without a gene match is 4. The CDR3, cysteine through phenylalanine, is 15 amino acids long. Here the CDR3 DNA is all that survives: 45 bases in frame from base 1.

Sequencing was performed on blood. Recombination linked TRBV19 to TRBJ1-3, with 8 bases matching TRBD1. The TCR originated in a woman between 35 and 50 years old with Graves' hyperthyroidism that later progressed to Graves' ophthalmopathy. CDR3 protein: CASRRTGLSGNTIYF. In nucleotide form, the sequence is TGTGCCAGTAGACGGACAGGGCTCTCTGGAAACACCATATATTTT.